This T cell receptor (beta chain) was documented in a study of radiotherapy plus CTLA-4 blockade in lung cancer. Measured with immunoSEQ multiplex PCR; TCRdb has only the in-frame clones, and not every one. The sample carries approximately 76,000 clones, over 70% recorded once. CDR1 and CDR2 (germline): MNHEY, SVGAGI. V shed 4 bases and J shed 0 bases, with 10 bases lying between them. CDR3 length: 15 amino acids. The sample in question was peripheral blood, obtained from a patient treated with radiotherapy plus ipilimumab. The rearrangement uses TRBV6-5 and TRBJ2-1; D is possibly TRBD2 (6 bases). The TCR comes from a human donor with non-small cell lung cancer who had a partial response to radiotherapy plus ipilimumab. Some clones in this sample may be carry-over from other donors' samples. Here the CDR3 reads CASSSAGSSYNEQFF. CDR3 sequence (DNA): TGTGCCAGCAGTTCCGCGGGGTCCTCCTACAATGAGCAGTTCTTC.